Sequencing of this TCR beta chain was carried out in a study of T cell responses to AZD1222 COVID-19 vaccine (dated by TCRdb to about 2021). Looking at the study overall: AZD1222 recipients with second doses at about 4 weeks or about 12 weeks were pooled, because spike-specific TCR depth and breadth did not differ between schedules. A total of approximately 250 trial participants underwent TCR sequencing, of whom about 210 had received two doses of AZD1222 and 26 had received two doses of the MenACWY control vaccine. Enrollment into the trials was organized by age into subgroups of 18-55, 56-69 and 70-plus years, and those subgroups contained approximately 160, 26 and 62 TCR-sequenced participants, respectively.

Study-wide findings and limitations: A significant rise in spike-specific TCR breadth and depth was observed after two AZD1222 doses relative to day 0 and relative to MenACWY recipients. Most participants were white British and females outnumbered males, and the authors suggested that clonal diversity may have been underestimated. Because no day 14 peak-response samples were available, the repertoires could be characterized only after the peak T cell response. Epitopes outside the regions mutated in the B.1.351 and B.1.1.7 variants were reportedly recognized by nearly half of the unique spike-specific TCRs. The 56-69-year group was small, and its depth increase did not reach significance, likely because of low power. The vaccine-associated CD4 TCRs covered the entire spike protein, and the dominant responses fell in regions 160-218 and 743-854. Conclusions about previously exposed vaccinees were limited because only five to seven AZD1222 recipients were SARS-CoV-2 seropositive at baseline.

CDR1 is given as GTSNPN and CDR2 as SVGIG, both from the germline V gene (reference sequence). Reading from cysteine to phenylalanine, the CDR3 counts 13 amino acids. Here the CDR3 DNA is all that survives: 39 bases in frame from base 1. The germline ends are 7 bases apart after V is trimmed by 0 bases and J by 5 bases. The CDR3 regions of human TCRbeta chains were analyzed by immunosequencing. Under the source paper's analysis protocol: Repertoire TCRs were checked for matches against a reference library of SARS-CoV-2-specific TCRs that had been generated using the MIRA antigen-specificity platform. Breadth was defined as the fraction of unique TCRs that were SARS-CoV-2-associated, and depth was defined as the fraction of total T cells that were SARS-CoV-2-associated. Using the MIRA data, each spike-specific TCR was mapped to the spike region that the TCR reacts to and placed in a CD4 or CD8 class. Log10-transformed breadth and depth values were compared by one-way ANOVA with Sidak's multiple comparisons tests. TCRdb took over this immuneACCESS table, retaining in-frame rearrangements with V and J assigned. Such tables are incomplete; in checked studies, under half of the missing clones stem from an unresolved V gene, and the remainder is unexplained. D and trimming were read from the DNA, whereas the V and J calls and clone size are those reported in that table. For this sample the table gives approximately 150,000 clones, of which more than 90% were detected only once. Approximately 1.5% of the sample is held by the ten biggest clonotypes.

What this sample's time point label stands for: baseline before first vaccination. Vaccinee samples came from UK trials COV001 and COV002, including a single-blind randomized controlled phase 2/3 trial of AZD1222 (ChAdOx1 nCoV-19) in healthy adults. Trial participant PBMC samples were collected at day 0 and day 28 after the second dose for TCRbeta chain sequencing. With regard to this clone: The specificity of this receptor is unknown. Per-base qualities were not stored, and no clone one base away is much larger.

The chain joins TRBV30 to TRBJ1-4; a tentative D match to TRBD1 spans 5 bases. This TCR came from an adult in good health. The source was peripheral blood, collected on day 0 of AZD1222 vaccination. The nucleotide sequence reads TGTGCCTGGAGTGTAGCAGGGAATGAAAAACTGTTTTTT. This yields the protein CAWSVAGNEKLFF.